Listed here is a single T cell receptor (beta chain). Its antigen is undetermined. Sequencing was performed with immunoSEQ multiplex PCR; in TCRdb, only in-frame clones are kept and a portion is missing. The sample comprises roughly 97,000 clones, approximately 86% of which are singletons, and more than 2.5% rests with the top ten. This sample stems from a study of T cell responses to AZD1222 COVID-19 vaccine. Broader study findings: Donors skewed white British and female; clonal diversity was possibly underestimated. Regions 160-218 and 743-854 held dominance among vaccine-associated CD4 TCRs, which spanned spike. Breadth and depth of Spike-specific TCRs rose after two AZD1222 doses.

Sequencing was performed on peripheral blood, taken 28 days after the second dose of the MenACWY control vaccine. The TCR comes from an adult who received the MenACWY meningococcal vaccine as a control.

This CDR3 reads CASSATSVYSYNEQFF. CDR3 coding DNA: TGTGCCAGCAGTGCGACATCGGTTTACTCCTACAATGAGCAGTTCTTC. This chain connects TRBV2 to TRBJ2-1, with unresolved D. CDR1 is SNHLY, CDR2 FYNNEI, per germline. The CDR3 contains 16 residues. Trimming removed 4 bases at V and 0 bases at J, with 13 bases between.